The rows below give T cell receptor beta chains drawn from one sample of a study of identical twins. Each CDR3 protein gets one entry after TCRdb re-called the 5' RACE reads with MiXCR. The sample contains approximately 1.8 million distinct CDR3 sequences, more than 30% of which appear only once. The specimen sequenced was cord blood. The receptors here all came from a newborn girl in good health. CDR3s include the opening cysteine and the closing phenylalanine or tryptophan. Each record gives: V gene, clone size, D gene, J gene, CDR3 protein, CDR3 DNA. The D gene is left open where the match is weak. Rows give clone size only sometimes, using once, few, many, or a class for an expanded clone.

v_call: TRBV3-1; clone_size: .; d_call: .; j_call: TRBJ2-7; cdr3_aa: CASSQGGPTYF; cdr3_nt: TGTGCCAGCAGCCAAGGGGGGCCGACGTACTTC
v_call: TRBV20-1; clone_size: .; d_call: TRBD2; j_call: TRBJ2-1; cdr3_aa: CSARAPNRGGPEQFF; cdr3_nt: TGCAGTGCTAGAGCTCCAAATCGGGGGGGCCCTGAGCAGTTCTTC
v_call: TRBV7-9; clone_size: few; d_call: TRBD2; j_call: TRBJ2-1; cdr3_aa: CASSLSSGGTYNEQFF; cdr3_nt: TGTGCCAGCAGCTTAAGTAGCGGGGGCACCTACAATGAGCAGTTCTTC
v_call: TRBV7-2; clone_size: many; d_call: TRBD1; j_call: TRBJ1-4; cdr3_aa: CASSLSAGTGNEKLFF; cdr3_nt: TGTGCCAGCAGCTTAAGCGCCGGGACAGGGAATGAAAAACTGTTTTTT
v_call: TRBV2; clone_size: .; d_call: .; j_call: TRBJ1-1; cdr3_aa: CASKLGRAGTEAFF; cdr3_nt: TGTGCCAGCAAGTTGGGGAGGGCTGGTACTGAAGCTTTCTTT
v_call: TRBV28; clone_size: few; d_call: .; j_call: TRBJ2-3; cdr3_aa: CASRSGTGTDTQYF; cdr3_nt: TGTGCCAGCAGGTCCGGGACTGGCACAGATACGCAGTATTTT
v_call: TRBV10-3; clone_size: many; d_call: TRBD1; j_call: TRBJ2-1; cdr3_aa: CAIRDRATYNEQFF; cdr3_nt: TGTGCCATCAGGGACAGGGCTACCTACAATGAGCAGTTCTTC
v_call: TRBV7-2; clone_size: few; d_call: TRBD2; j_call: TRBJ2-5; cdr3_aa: CASSFGLVFRQQYF; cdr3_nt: TGTGCCAGCAGCTTCGGACTAGTCTTCCGGCAGCAGTACTTC
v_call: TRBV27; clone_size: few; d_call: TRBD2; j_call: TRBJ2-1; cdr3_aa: CASSFGLAGVEQFF; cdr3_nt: TGTGCCAGCAGTTTTGGGCTAGCGGGAGTTGAGCAGTTCTTC
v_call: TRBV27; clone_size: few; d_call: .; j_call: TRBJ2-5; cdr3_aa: CASSIGRNREQETQYF; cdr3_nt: TGTGCCAGCAGTATTGGACGGAACCGAGAACAAGAGACCCAGTACTTC
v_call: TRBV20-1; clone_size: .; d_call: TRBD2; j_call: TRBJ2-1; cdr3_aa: CSARDRTSGSINEQFF; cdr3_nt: TGCAGTGCTAGAGATAGGACTAGCGGGAGCATCAATGAGCAGTTCTTC
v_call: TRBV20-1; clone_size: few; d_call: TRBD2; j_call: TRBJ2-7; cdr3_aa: CSARDTTSGRPTYEQYF; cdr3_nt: TGCAGTGCTAGAGATACAACTAGCGGGAGACCAACCTACGAGCAGTACTTC
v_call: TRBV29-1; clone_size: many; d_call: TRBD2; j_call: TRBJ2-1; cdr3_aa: CSVEPRTSGAYNEQFF; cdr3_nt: TGCAGCGTTGAACCCCGGACTAGCGGGGCGTACAATGAGCAGTTCTTC
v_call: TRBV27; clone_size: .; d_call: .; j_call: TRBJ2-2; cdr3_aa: CASSLRLGNTGELFF; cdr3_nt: TGTGCCAGCAGTTTAAGACTAGGGAACACCGGGGAGCTGTTTTTT
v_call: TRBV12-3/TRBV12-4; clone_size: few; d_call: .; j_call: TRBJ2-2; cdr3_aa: CASTLGRGVDTGELFF; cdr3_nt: TGTGCCAGCACCCTAGGGCGGGGTGTCGACACCGGGGAGCTGTTTTTT
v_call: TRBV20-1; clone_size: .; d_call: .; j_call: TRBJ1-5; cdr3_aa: CSGWRSNQPQHF; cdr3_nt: TGCAGTGGATGGAGGAGCAATCAGCCCCAGCATTTT
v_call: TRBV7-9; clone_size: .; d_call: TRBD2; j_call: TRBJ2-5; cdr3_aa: CASSLYSGAPQETQYF; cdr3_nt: TGTGCCAGCAGCTTATATAGCGGGGCACCCCAAGAGACCCAGTACTTC
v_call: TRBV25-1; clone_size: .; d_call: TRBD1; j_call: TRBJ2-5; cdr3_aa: CASSQRTGETQYF; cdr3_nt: TGTGCCAGCAGTCAGAGGACAGGAGAGACCCAGTACTTC
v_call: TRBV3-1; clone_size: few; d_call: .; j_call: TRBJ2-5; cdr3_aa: CASSQDNWRGRETQYF; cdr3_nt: TGTGCCAGCAGCCAAGATAATTGGAGGGGGCGAGAGACCCAGTACTTC
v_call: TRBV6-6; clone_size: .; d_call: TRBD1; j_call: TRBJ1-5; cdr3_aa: CASSMDRGPFDQPQHF; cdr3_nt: TGTGCCAGCAGCATGGACAGGGGCCCTTTTGATCAGCCCCAGCATTTT